This TCR beta chain came from a study of CD8 T cells in Susac syndrome (dated by TCRdb to the late 2010s). With respect to the entire study: The study used repertoire sequencing to test whether antigen drove CD8+ T cell activation and differentiation in Susac syndrome. CD8+ T cell repertoire clonality was compared between over 9 healthy donors, around 14 Susac syndrome patients and approximately 16 multiple sclerosis patients. On the study overall, not on this receptor specifically: The TCR sequencing and HLA analysis was acknowledged to have included a relatively small number of individuals.

RNA was extracted using the RNeasy kit, and about 0.5 to 1 microgram was reverse transcribed with random hexamers. The immunoSEQ multiplex PCR assay, covering 54 Vbeta and 13 Jbeta segments, was used to amplify TCR beta CDR3 regions. Bias from PCR amplification was corrected by using a synthetic template baseline for primer optimization and for computational correction. In the authors' own workflow: Reads were annotated to V, D and J genes per IMGT and analyzed with immunoSEQ Analyzer, keeping only productive sequences. To calculate clonality, Shannon entropy was normalized by log2 of the number of productive unique sequences and then subtracted from one. Public and private clones were assessed among the 100 most prevalent clones of each patient and control. Clones were defined as Susac-specific when absent from the healthy and MS cohorts, from roughly 1,100 published viral clones and from other ImmuneACCESS disease sequences. Through fastp at Q25 and MiXCR, TCRdb rebuilt clones from the public reads, retaining in-frame beta chains. Rows merge per CDR3 protein into single entries with the most common DNA and genes. The V and J calls here are based on TCRdb, not the publication. This sample gives around 130,000 distinct CDR3 sequences in total; roughly 80% of them show up just once. Roughly 0.5% of the sample comes from the top ten.

The germline V gene supplies CDR1 SGHVS and CDR2 FQNEAQ. V sheds 4 bases and J sheds 1 base, leaving 11 bases between their ends. Its CDR3 holds 15 amino acids, cysteine through phenylalanine. The entry retains the CDR3 DNA only, 45 bases that are in frame from base 1. A remark on this clonotype: There is no known antigen for this receptor. Per-base qualities were not stored, and no clone one base away is much larger.

High-throughput TCR beta sequencing profiled peripheral blood CD8+ and CD4+ T cells from healthy donors, Susac syndrome patients and multiple sclerosis patients. Multiple sclerosis controls were treatment-naive patients with stable or active relapsing-remitting disease fulfilling revised McDonald criteria. CD8+ TEMRA cells were enriched by FACS, while bulk CD8+ and CD4+ T cells were purified by magnetic negative isolation. Blood was collected in EDTA tubes and processed within 24 hours, with PBMCs isolated through density gradient centrifugation. PBMCs intended for TCR sequencing were frozen in liquid nitrogen and were later thawed in a 37 degrees C water bath. The sorted or isolated CD4+, CD8+ and CD8+ TEMRA cells had a purity of 90% or higher.

Here the chain combines TRBV7-8 and TRBJ2-1; D gene: possibly TRBD1, on 6 matching bases. The TCR originated in a human donor with multiple sclerosis. The sample taken for sequencing was CD8+ T cells from PBMCs. CDR3 loop: CASSSKQGSYNEQFF. The DNA reads as follows: TGTGCCAGCAGCTCTAAACAGGGTTCCTACAATGAGCAGTTCTTC.